The clone carrying this TCR beta chain was recorded a few times. The antigen remains undetermined. This sample is part of a study of T-cell reconstitution after alpha-beta-depleted transplantation in children. Study observations and caveats: There were some patients whose high TCRbeta diversity at day 60 came from surviving recipient T cells and thymic progenitors. Reported findings indicate that, about two months after transplant, alpha-beta T cells came from several hundred expanded clones, which were derived from non-depleted graft cells.

This CDR3 has 11 residues. The V gene's germline CDR1 is KGHDR and CDR2 SFDVKD. Trimming cost V 4 bases and J 6 bases, with 4 bases left between them. This sample's TCRbeta library carried unique molecular identifier barcodes. TCRdb passed the PCR reads through MiXCR, listing each CDR3 protein once. This sample has about 130,000 distinct CDR3 sequences, with approximately 8.7% found just once. This specimen was PBMCs, mostly from graft donor cells, taken 180 days after TCRalphabeta/CD19-depleted stem cell transplant. The clonotype originates from a girl under three years old who had a stem cell transplant for combined immunodeficiency, so the T cells may come from the graft donor. J is TRBJ2-3 and V is TRBV24-1; D ambiguous. The CDR3 DNA follows: TGTGCCACCAGTGAGCTGGATACGCAGTATTTT. Its translation is CATSELDTQYF.